This T cell receptor beta chain originates from a study of blood T cell repertoires in COVID-19. Study in general: Researchers got acute and convalescent COVID-19 samples from the United States, Italy and Spain.

The CDR3 is made up of 16 amino acids. In germline, CDR1 is WSHSY, CDR2 SAAADI. Losses at the gene ends were 3 bases for V and 4 bases for J; bases not matched to a gene: 5. The repertoire was sequenced with immunoSEQ multiplex PCR; TCRdb's copy has only in-frame clones and lacks some. The sample holds about half a million clones, approximately 89% seen once. What was sequenced was peripheral blood. This clonotype was sampled from a young man with COVID-19, enrolled during active disease. The chain has TRBV10-2 and TRBJ2-7; TRBD2 agrees at 14 bases. Here the CDR3 reads CASSDRTSGGKYEQYF. The CDR3 DNA is TGCGCCAGCAGTGACAGGACTAGCGGGGGGAAATACGAGCAGTACTTC.